What follows describes a single T cell receptor beta chain. Its antigen is not identified. Other DNA sequences of this sample code for an identical CDR3. This sample is drawn from a study of cytomegalovirus exposure and HLA in healthy donors. Study-level findings and limits: TCR sequences were mostly rare, though some public TCRs occurred in many donors. The tendency of first-cohort TCR clusters to co-occur in the 120 validation repertoires was identified by a subsequent analysis.

V was shortened by 3 bases and J by 0 bases, with 6 bases between the two germline ends. Germline-derived CDR1 and CDR2 are KGHSH and LQKENI. This CDR3 contains 14 residues. The assay was immunoSEQ multiplex PCR, and TCRdb's table has in-frame clones only and misses some. The sample includes 90,000 to 150,000 clones, roughly 90% of them seen just once. This clonotype was obtained from a woman between 18 and 29 years old in good health and CMV-seropositive. V gene TRBV18 combines with J gene TRBJ1-3, with D maybe TRBD1 (5 bases). What was sequenced was PBMCs. The CDR3 DNA reads TGTGCCAGCTCACCGCAGGGCTCTGGAAACACCATATATTTT. Translated: CASSPQGSGNTIYF.